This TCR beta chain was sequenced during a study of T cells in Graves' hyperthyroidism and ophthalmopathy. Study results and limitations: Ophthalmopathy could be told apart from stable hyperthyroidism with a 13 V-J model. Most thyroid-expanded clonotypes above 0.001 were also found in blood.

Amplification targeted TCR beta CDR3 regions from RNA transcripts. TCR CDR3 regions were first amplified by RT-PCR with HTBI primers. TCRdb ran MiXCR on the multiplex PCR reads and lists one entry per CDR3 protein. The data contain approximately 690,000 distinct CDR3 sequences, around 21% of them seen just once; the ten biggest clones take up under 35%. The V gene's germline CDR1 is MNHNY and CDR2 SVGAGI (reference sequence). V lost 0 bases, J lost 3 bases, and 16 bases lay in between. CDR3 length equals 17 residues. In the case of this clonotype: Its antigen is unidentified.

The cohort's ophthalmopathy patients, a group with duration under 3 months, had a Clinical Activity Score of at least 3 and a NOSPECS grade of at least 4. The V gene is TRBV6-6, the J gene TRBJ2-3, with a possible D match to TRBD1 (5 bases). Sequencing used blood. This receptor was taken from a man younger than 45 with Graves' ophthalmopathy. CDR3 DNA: TGTGCCAGCAGTTACTCGAGAGACATATCAGGGACAGATACGCAGTATTTT. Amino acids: CASSYSRDISGTDTQYF.